This entry lists 27 T cell receptor beta chains sequenced from one sample in a study of blood T cell repertoires in COVID-19. Only in-frame clones appear in the TCRdb table, and some are missing; sequencing was by immunoSEQ multiplex PCR. This sample has roughly 68,000 clones; 90% occur once, and the top ten carry more than 0.4%. The sample taken for sequencing was peripheral blood. All receptors come from a man between 45 and 60 years old with COVID-19, enrolled during active disease.

The chain recombines TRBV18 with TRBJ2-7; TRBD1 aligns across 8 bases. The CDR3 runs 14 residues. V lost 6 bases, J lost 1 base, and 5 bases stayed unmatched. Germline CDR1 is KGHSH and CDR2 is LQKENI. The CDR3 loop is CASSTGQGSYEQYF. The CDR3 DNA reads TGTGCCAGCTCTACCGGACAGGGTTCCTACGAGCAGTACTTC.

This chain joins TRBV4-3 and TRBJ2-1; 10 nucleotides line up with TRBD2. Germline V gene lookup returns CDR1 LGHNA and CDR2 YSLEER. V shed 0 bases, J shed 4 bases, and the junction held 6 bases outside the gene matches. This CDR3 has 17 amino acids. The CDR3 region has the DNA TGCGCCAGCAGCCAAGATGAAGCGGGAGGGTATTACAATGAGCAGTTCTTC. It codes for CASSQDEAGGYYNEQFF.

The CDR3 region has the DNA TGTGCCAGCGGCTATCGACTAGCGGGATCCCACGAGCAGTACTTC. Protein sequence: CASGYRLAGSHEQYF. The chain recombines TRBV12-1 with TRBJ2-7; the listed D gene, TRBD2, was not tested against the DNA. TRBV12-1 is a known pseudogene. This CDR3 region has 15 residues.

V and J are TRBV5-1 and TRBJ2-7; 13 bases match TRBD2. The germline V gene has CDR1 SGHRS and CDR2 YFSETQ. The trim removed 5 bases at V and 6 bases at J, leaving 5 bases unmatched. This CDR3 is built from 14 residues. The CDR3 coding sequence is TGCGCCAGCAGTGCCGGGACTAGCGGGATCGAGCAGTACTTC. This translates into CASSAGTSGIEQYF.

The V call is TRBV4-2, the J call TRBJ2-3; TRBD2 is a possible D gene (6 bases). The germline CDR1 and CDR2 sequences are LGHNA and YNFKEQ. The CDR3 is 16 residues long. Trimming left V 1 base short and J 3 bases short, with 14 bases between. CDR3 sequence (DNA): TGTGCCAGCAGCCAAGTTAAGCCACTAGCTACAGATACGCAGTATTTT. Amino acid sequence: CASSQVKPLATDTQYF.

This clone was seen only once. This chain joins TRBV11-2 and TRBJ2-1; D is possibly TRBD2 (7 bases). Germline CDR1 is SGHAT and CDR2 is FQNNGV. V was cut by 4 bases and J by 6 bases, with 13 bases left in between. There are 14 residues in the CDR3. For the CDR3, the DNA is TGTGCCAGCAGCTGGCTGGGAGGGGGCAATGAGCAGTTCTTC. Residues: CASSWLGGGNEQFF.

The chain joins TRBV10-3 to TRBJ1-2, with 7 nucleotides matching TRBD1. Germline CDR1 is ENHRY and CDR2 is SYGVKD. CDR3 size: 15 residues. V was pared by 2 bases and J by 3 bases, with 6 bases of the junction left unmatched. CDR3 DNA: TGTGCCATCAGTGAGACAGGGGTGGATGACTATGGCTACACCTTC. Its translation is CAISETGVDDYGYTF.

This clone was recorded once. The sample contains more than one DNA sequence encoding this CDR3. This chain links TRBV7-2 with TRBJ1-1; TRBD1 aligns across 9 bases. The length of the CDR3 is 14 residues. Trimming removed 5 bases from V and 4 bases from J; junction bases left unmatched: 5. The V gene's germline CDR1 is SGHTA and CDR2 FQGNSA. The DNA of the CDR3 is TGTGCCAGCAGCCTCGGACAGGGGAGCACTGAAGCTTTCTTT. It is translated as CASSLGQGSTEAFF.

The chain carries TRBV14 and TRBJ2-7, with D perhaps TRBD1 (6 bases). Trimming cost V 3 bases and J 7 bases, with 22 bases left between them. This CDR3 is 16 amino acids long. Germline-derived CDR1 and CDR2 are SGHDN and FVKESK. In DNA, the CDR3 is TGTGCCAGCAGCCAGCCTTGGACAGCGAATACGGCGGAGCAGTACTTC. Its translation is CASSQPWTANTAEQYF.

The rearrangement uses TRBV5-5 and TRBJ2-5; D gene uncertain. This CDR3 has 15 residues. Germline V gene data show CDR1 as SGHKS and CDR2 as YYEKEE (reference sequence). The V and J ends lost 2 bases and 1 base respectively, with 12 bases between them. The CDR3 DNA follows: TGTGCCAGCAGCTTAAGTATAGCATCCCAAGAGACCCAGTACTTC. This codes for CASSLSIASQETQYF.

J is TRBJ1-2 and V is TRBV19; 7 bases match TRBD1. The CDR3 totals 18 residues. CDR1 is LNHDA and CDR2 is SQIVND in the germline V gene (reference sequence). After removal of 4 bases from V and 3 bases from J, the junction contained 17 bases not matched to a gene. The CDR3 sequence is CASSTRASLGGADYGYTF. The CDR3 DNA reads TGTGCCAGTAGTACCCGGGCGTCTTTAGGGGGCGCGGACTATGGCTACACCTTC. The complete variable domain, with remaining parts taken from reference TRBV19 and TRBJ1-2, reads DGGITQSPKYLFRKEGQNVTLSCEQNLNHDAMYWYRQDPGQGLRLIYYSQIVNDFQKGDIAEGYSVSREKKESFPLTVTSAQKNPTAFYLCASSTRASLGGADYGYTFGSGTRLTVV.

This sequence joins TRBV7-9 and TRBJ2-1; unclear D gene. The CDR3 covers 13 residues. Germline CDR1 SEHNR, CDR2 FQNEAQ (reference sequence). Trimming removed 1 base from V and 9 bases from J, with 10 bases in between. For the CDR3, the DNA is TGTGCCAGCAGCTTAGTTTATCCCGGTGAGCAGTTCTTC. This encodes CASSLVYPGEQFF.

The V gene is TRBV7-2, the J gene TRBJ2-7; D is uncertain. The CDR3 extends over 14 amino acids. The germline V and J ends were trimmed by 5 bases and 3 bases, with 14 bases remaining between them. CDR1 SGHTA and CDR2 FQGNSA come from the germline V gene. The chain's CDR3 is CASSPWQAIYEQYF. The CDR3 DNA follows: TGTGCCAGCAGCCCTTGGCAGGCTATCTACGAGCAGTACTTC. The whole variable domain, remainder taken from reference TRBV7-2 and TRBJ2-7, is GAGVSQSPSNKVTEKGKDVELRCDPISGHTALYWYRQSLGQGLEFLIYFQGNSAPDKSGLPSDRFSAERTGGSVSTLTIQRTQQEDSAVYLCASSPWQAIYEQYFGPGTRLTVT.

The V gene is TRBV30, the J gene TRBJ2-5; perhaps TRBD2 as D (6 bases). Trimming left V 3 bases short and J 5 bases short, with 10 bases between. There are 12 residues in the CDR3. The germline V gene has CDR1 GTSNPN and CDR2 SVGIG (reference sequence). DNA for the CDR3: TGTGCCTGGAGGGACTACGGGGAGACCCAGTACTTC. Translated, it gives CAWRDYGETQYF.

The gene calls are TRBV19 and TRBJ1-5, with D possibly being TRBD1 (6 bases). With 6 bases removed from V and 7 bases from J, the gap between germline ends came to 25 bases. Germline V gives CDR1 LNHDA, CDR2 SQIVND (reference sequence). This CDR3 has 17 amino acids. Here the CDR3 DNA reads TGTGCCAGTAGCCTGCGGGGGGGGCGCTTAGCTAAACAGCCCCAGCATTTT. Amino acids: CASSLRGGRLAKQPQHF.

The gene calls are TRBV6-5 and TRBJ2-7; 9 bases are shared with TRBD1. The CDR3 consists of 13 residues. The germline V gene has CDR1 MNHEY and CDR2 SVGAGI. V lost 7 bases, J lost 5 bases, and 6 bases stayed unmatched. The CDR3 loop is CASTPQGADEQYF. The CDR3 bases are TGTGCCAGCACCCCACAGGGGGCTGACGAGCAGTACTTC.

The gene calls are TRBV7-2 and TRBJ2-2; the match to TRBD2 covers 8 bases. The V gene's germline CDR1 is SGHTA and CDR2 FQGNSA. The CDR3 consists of 16 residues. V shed 5 bases and J 6 bases; nucleotides not matched to a gene: 11. CDR3 sequence: CASSRIPGLDPGELFF. In DNA form, the CDR3 reads TGTGCCAGCAGCAGAATCCCGGGACTAGACCCCGGGGAGCTGTTTTTT.

The chain carries TRBV7-6 and TRBJ2-1, with 9 positions matching TRBD1. Germline CDR1 reads SGHVS; CDR2 reads FNYEAQ. With V trimmed by 5 bases and J by 7 bases, 9 bases remained unmatched. The CDR3 has 15 residues. CDR3 amino acids: CASSLGTGWNNEQFF. In DNA form, the CDR3 reads TGTGCCAGCAGCCTAGGGACAGGGTGGAATAATGAGCAGTTCTTC.

The CDR3 protein is CASSLTRYYTGELFF. The CDR3 DNA reads TGTGCCAGCAGTTTAACGCGATACTACACCGGGGAGCTGTTTTTT. V gene TRBV27 combines with J gene TRBJ2-2; D ambiguous. This CDR3 has 15 amino acids. Trimming cost V 2 bases and J 3 bases, with 10 bases left between them. Looked up from germline, CDR1 is MNHEY and CDR2 is SMNVEV (reference sequence).

V and J are TRBV18 and TRBJ2-2; 8 bases match TRBD1. The CDR3 runs to 17 residues. CDR1 is KGHSH, CDR2 LQKENI, per germline. V was pared by 4 bases and J by 5 bases, with 12 bases of the junction left unmatched. The DNA of the CDR3 is TGTGCCAGCTCACTGACCGGGACAGGTGTTTTTACCGGGGAGCTGTTTTTT. Translation gives CASSLTGTGVFTGELFF.

The gene calls are TRBV7-2 and TRBJ2-3; D not resolved. The CDR3 is 11 residues long. Looked up from germline, CDR1 is SGHTA and CDR2 is FQGNSA. V lost 7 bases and J lost 6, with 8 bases in between. The CDR3 nucleotides read TGTGCCAGCACCGTCGGGGATACGCAGTATTTT. Translated, it gives CASTVGDTQYF.

The chain has TRBV7-2 and TRBJ1-1; D possibly corresponds to TRBD1 (5 bases). The CDR3 spans 15 residues. In germline, CDR1 is SGHTA, CDR2 FQGNSA. Deletions cut 5 bases from V and 1 base from J, with 14 bases between. The CDR3 region is CASSLSGGENTEAFF. The CDR3 DNA reads TGTGCCAGCAGCCTGAGTGGGGGGGAGAACACTGAAGCTTTCTTT.

This chain links TRBV4-3 with TRBJ2-7; TRBD1 is a possible D gene (6 bases). Germline V gene data show CDR1 as LGHNA and CDR2 as YSLEER. Trimming took 0 bases from V and 3 from J, leaving 12 bases between them. CDR3 size: 15 residues. CDR3 loop: CASSQDGGNSYEQYF. CDR3 coding DNA: TGCGCCAGCAGCCAAGATGGGGGCAATAGCTACGAGCAGTACTTC.

About this clone itself: One end of the junction is discordant with germline, which a read error may explain. This chain uses TRBV7-2 with TRBJ2-1, with TRBD2 matching over 11 bases. CDR1 and CDR2 from the germline V gene are SGHTA and FQGNSA. CDR3 length equals 15 residues. CDR3 in amino acids: CASSLAGGRYNEQFF. The CDR3 nucleotides are TGTGCCAGCAGCCTAGCGGGAGGCCGCTACAATGAGCAGTTCTTC.

The chain links TRBV4-3 to TRBJ1-4, with D perhaps TRBD1 (6 bases). The CDR3 is 16 amino acids. In germline, CDR1 is LGHNA, CDR2 YSLEER. Trimming cost V 0 bases and J 5 bases, with 13 bases left between them. CDR3: CASSQDYPGANEKLFF. The CDR3, as DNA: TGCGCCAGCAGCCAAGATTACCCAGGGGCGAATGAAAAACTGTTTTTT.

The genes are TRBV24-1 and TRBJ1-1, with 9 nucleotides matching TRBD1. This CDR3 contains 16 residues. Trimming cost V 9 bases and J 3 bases; bases outside gene matches: 13. Germline V gene sequence: CDR1 KGHDR, CDR2 SFDVKD. CDR3 region: CATRPGQGSRDTEAFF. CDR3 coding DNA: TGTGCCACCCGTCCGGGACAGGGATCCCGCGACACTGAAGCTTTCTTT.

This sequence joins TRBV5-1 and TRBJ1-2, with D possibly TRBD1 on 6 matching bases. Germline V gene sequence: CDR1 SGHRS, CDR2 YFSETQ. This CDR3 region has 18 residues. V lost 0 bases and J 5 bases, leaving 23 bases between the germline ends. The chain's CDR3 is CASSLGGPTGSFLYGYTF. As DNA, the CDR3 is TGCGCCAGCAGCTTGGGTGGTCCCACAGGGTCCTTTCTTTATGGCTACACCTTC.